The rows below give T cell receptor beta chains drawn from one sample of a study of T cell repertoires in cytomegalovirus infection. TCRdb reprocessed the reads with MiXCR, giving one entry per CDR3 protein. The table lists 500,000 or so distinct CDR3 sequences, about 15% of them singletons. The specimen was CD8+ T cells from PBMCs. These receptors came from a human donor in good health (CMV status not recorded). Some clones in this sample may be carry-over from other donors' samples. CDR3s include the opening cysteine and the closing phenylalanine or tryptophan.

length	V	J	CDR3
12	TRBV11-3	TRBJ2-1	CASSWKDNEQFF
13	TRBV6-6	TRBJ2-3	CASMGSSTDTQYF
16	TRBV28	TRBJ1-2	CASSILLGGALDGYTF
16	TRBV19	TRBJ2-1	CASSMGLAGGPDEQFF
15	TRBV12-3/TRBV12-4	TRBJ2-7	CASSSMGEGPYEQYF
12	TRBV12-5	TRBJ1-1	CATNSGDTEAFF
13	TRBV5-5	TRBJ2-7	CASNLQGYYEQYF
16	TRBV6-1	TRBJ1-5	CASSPPRAGQIQPQHF
11	TRBV6-6	TRBJ2-1	CASRFGNEQFF
14	TRBV28	TRBJ1-2	CASSLGRRQYGYTF